These T cell receptor beta chains were read from a single sample in a study of blood T cell repertoires in COVID-19. Some clones are missing from TCRdb's copy, which holds only in-frame ones; the method was immunoSEQ multiplex PCR. Among about 160,000 clones listed, more than 85% were seen once. The sequenced sample consisted of peripheral blood. These receptors came from a woman aged 55-69 years with COVID-19, enrolled during active disease. CDR3s include the opening cysteine and the closing phenylalanine or tryptophan. Each record gives: D gene, V gene, clone size, J gene, CDR3 protein, CDR3 DNA. A D gene is named only where the DNA matches it firmly. Clone size is stated in some rows and not others, as once, few, many or a class when expanded.

d_gene: TRBD1
v_gene: TRBV19
abundance: -
j_gene: TRBJ1-5
CDR3aa: CASNPRQGGKQPQHF
CDR3nt: TGTGCCAGTAACCCTAGACAGGGGGGAAAGCAGCCCCAGCATTTT

d_gene: TRBD1
v_gene: TRBV4-2
abundance: -
j_gene: TRBJ1-1
CDR3aa: CASSQPGQGGNTEAFF
CDR3nt: TGTGCCAGCAGCCAGCCGGGACAGGGTGGAAACACTGAAGCTTTCTTT

d_gene: TRBD2
v_gene: TRBV6-2/TRBV6-3
abundance: once
j_gene: TRBJ2-5
CDR3aa: CASSYSMAGGRETQYF
CDR3nt: TGTGCCAGCAGTTACTCGATGGCGGGGGGCAGAGAGACCCAGTACTTC

d_gene: -
v_gene: TRBV21-1
abundance: -
j_gene: TRBJ2-2
CDR3aa: CASLIGPNTGELFF
CDR3nt: TGTGCCAGCCTTATCGGTCCGAACACCGGGGAGCTGTTTTTT

d_gene: -
v_gene: TRBV7-8
abundance: -
j_gene: TRBJ1-1
CDR3aa: CASSLVGRPNTEAFF
CDR3nt: TGTGCCAGCAGCTTAGTGGGCAGGCCGAACACTGAAGCTTTCTTT

d_gene: TRBD1
v_gene: TRBV5-5
abundance: -
j_gene: TRBJ1-4
CDR3aa: CASSLMTGAKEKLFF
CDR3nt: TGTGCCAGCAGCTTAATGACAGGGGCGAAGGAAAAACTGTTTTTT

d_gene: -
v_gene: TRBV4-3
abundance: -
j_gene: TRBJ1-2
CDR3aa: CASSQEQGADYGYTF
CDR3nt: TGCGCCAGCAGCCAAGAACAAGGGGCAGACTATGGCTACACCTTC

d_gene: TRBD1
v_gene: TRBV6-5
abundance: -
j_gene: TRBJ1-1
CDR3aa: CASSRQGRSNTEAFF
CDR3nt: TGTGCCAGCAGCAGACAGGGACGATCGAACACTGAAGCTTTCTTT

d_gene: -
v_gene: TRBV20-1
abundance: -
j_gene: TRBJ1-1
CDR3aa: CSASFAGPNTEAFF
CDR3nt: TGCAGTGCTAGTTTTGCAGGGCCGAACACTGAAGCTTTCTTT

d_gene: TRBD2
v_gene: TRBV2
abundance: -
j_gene: TRBJ2-3
CDR3aa: CASRHSKGTSGAPLSTDTQYF
CDR3nt: TGTGCCAGCAGACATTCGAAAGGGACTAGCGGGGCCCCCTTAAGCACAGATACGCAGTATTTT

d_gene: TRBD1
v_gene: TRBV12-3/TRBV12-4
abundance: -
j_gene: TRBJ1-3
CDR3aa: CASRRQGRNTIYF
CDR3nt: TGTGCCAGCAGGCGACAGGGAAGGAACACCATATATTTT

d_gene: -
v_gene: TRBV10-3
abundance: -
j_gene: TRBJ1-1
CDR3aa: CAISDNRDTEAFF
CDR3nt: TGTGCCATCAGTGACAACAGGGATACTGAAGCTTTCTTT

d_gene: TRBD1
v_gene: TRBV27
abundance: -
j_gene: TRBJ1-1
CDR3aa: CASSGQGTEAFF
CDR3nt: TGTGCCAGCAGCGGACAGGGGACTGAAGCTTTCTTT

d_gene: -
v_gene: TRBV6-4
abundance: -
j_gene: TRBJ1-6
CDR3aa: CASSEFDTLPDSPLHF
CDR3nt: TGTGCCAGCAGTGAATTTGACACGTTGCCCGATTCACCCCTCCACTTT

d_gene: -
v_gene: TRBV6-4
abundance: once
j_gene: TRBJ1-2
CDR3aa: CASSDSGDGGYTF
CDR3nt: TGTGCCAGCAGTGACTCAGGGGATGGTGGCTACACCTTC

d_gene: TRBD1
v_gene: TRBV18
abundance: -
j_gene: TRBJ1-2
CDR3aa: CASSETTGTGGGYTF
CDR3nt: TGTGCCAGCTCAGAAACGACCGGGACAGGGGGAGGCTACACCTTC

d_gene: -
v_gene: TRBV7-6
abundance: -
j_gene: TRBJ2-2
CDR3aa: CASSLESGFGNTGELFF
CDR3nt: TGTGCCAGCAGCTTAGAATCCGGTTTCGGGAACACCGGGGAGCTGTTTTTT

d_gene: -
v_gene: TRBV2
abundance: -
j_gene: TRBJ1-2
CDR3aa: CASMDSTSNYGYTF
CDR3nt: TGTGCCAGCATGGACAGCACCTCTAACTATGGCTACACCTTC

d_gene: -
v_gene: TRBV5-4
abundance: -
j_gene: TRBJ2-7
CDR3aa: CASSPGSSSWDEQYF
CDR3nt: TGTGCCAGCAGCCCCGGAAGTAGTAGCTGGGACGAGCAGTACTTC

d_gene: TRBD1
v_gene: TRBV7-9
abundance: once
j_gene: TRBJ2-1
CDR3aa: CASNLGGTGGNEQFF
CDR3nt: TGTGCCAGCAACCTAGGGGGTACAGGGGGCAATGAGCAGTTCTTC

d_gene: TRBD2
v_gene: TRBV4-2
abundance: -
j_gene: TRBJ2-3
CDR3aa: CASSQGGGETQYF
CDR3nt: TGTGCCAGCAGCCAAGGTGGGGGGGAAACGCAGTATTTT

d_gene: -
v_gene: TRBV5-1
abundance: once
j_gene: TRBJ1-1
CDR3aa: CASSLTETTEAFF
CDR3nt: TGCGCCAGCAGCCTGACAGAGACTACTGAAGCTTTCTTT

d_gene: -
v_gene: TRBV9
abundance: -
j_gene: TRBJ1-2
CDR3aa: CASSVRGDGYTF
CDR3nt: TGTGCCAGCAGCGTCCGGGGGGATGGCTACACCTTC

d_gene: TRBD2
v_gene: TRBV7-3
abundance: once
j_gene: TRBJ2-1
CDR3aa: CASSLDPGGREQFF
CDR3nt: TGTGCCAGCAGCTTAGATCCGGGGGGACGTGAGCAGTTCTTC

d_gene: -
v_gene: TRBV9
abundance: -
j_gene: TRBJ2-6
CDR3aa: CASSVDLRGALSGANVLTF
CDR3nt: TGTGCCAGCAGCGTAGACCTCAGGGGGGCCCTCTCTGGGGCCAACGTCCTGACTTTC

d_gene: -
v_gene: TRBV4-3
abundance: -
j_gene: TRBJ1-3
CDR3aa: CASSQGGLRSGNTIYF
CDR3nt: TGCGCCAGCAGCCAGGGGGGGCTTAGATCTGGAAACACCATATATTTT

d_gene: -
v_gene: TRBV5-8
abundance: -
j_gene: TRBJ1-6
CDR3aa: CASNLDGGGKYNSPLHF
CDR3nt: TGTGCCAGCAATTTGGACGGAGGCGGAAAGTATAATTCACCCCTCCACTTT

d_gene: TRBD1
v_gene: TRBV5-4
abundance: -
j_gene: TRBJ2-7
CDR3aa: CASSGRALDRGPYEQYF
CDR3nt: TGTGCCAGCAGCGGAAGGGCCCTAGACAGGGGCCCCTACGAGCAGTACTTC

d_gene: -
v_gene: TRBV5-6
abundance: -
j_gene: TRBJ2-7
CDR3aa: CASSLRSGFTYEQYF
CDR3nt: TGTGCCAGCAGCTTGAGGTCAGGATTTACCTACGAGCAGTACTTC

d_gene: -
v_gene: TRBV13
abundance: -
j_gene: TRBJ1-3
CDR3aa: CASSTEGFSEGNTIYF
CDR3nt: TGTGCCAGCAGCACAGAGGGATTTTCGGAAGGAAACACCATATATTTT

d_gene: -
v_gene: TRBV11-2
abundance: once
j_gene: TRBJ2-3
CDR3aa: CASSLRGGMVDTQYF
CDR3nt: TGTGCCAGCAGCTTAAGGGGCGGGATGGTGGATACGCAGTATTTT

d_gene: -
v_gene: TRBV5-5
abundance: -
j_gene: TRBJ2-3
CDR3aa: CASSFGRGPTDTQYF
CDR3nt: TGTGCCAGCAGCTTCGGGCGGGGGCCCACAGATACGCAGTATTTT

d_gene: -
v_gene: TRBV5-5
abundance: -
j_gene: TRBJ1-2
CDR3aa: CASSRTLERGYGYTF
CDR3nt: TGTGCCAGCAGCCGAACCCTAGAAAGGGGATATGGCTACACCTTC

d_gene: -
v_gene: TRBV11-1
abundance: -
j_gene: TRBJ1-2
CDR3aa: CASSFSTGSRGYTF
CDR3nt: TGTGCCAGCAGCTTCTCTACAGGGTCTCGTGGCTACACCTTC

d_gene: -
v_gene: TRBV10-3
abundance: -
j_gene: TRBJ1-1
CDR3aa: CASLHGGSSEAFF
CDR3nt: TGTGCCTCTCTACACGGGGGTTCGTCTGAAGCTTTCTTT

d_gene: -
v_gene: TRBV6-5
abundance: -
j_gene: TRBJ1-5
CDR3aa: CASSRSVGSNQPQHF
CDR3nt: TGTGCCAGCAGTAGGAGTGTGGGTAGCAATCAGCCCCAGCATTTT

d_gene: TRBD1
v_gene: TRBV6-2/TRBV6-3
abundance: -
j_gene: TRBJ2-1
CDR3aa: CASSYEGQLDEQFF
CDR3nt: TGTGCCAGCAGTTACGAGGGACAGTTGGATGAGCAGTTCTTC

d_gene: TRBD1
v_gene: TRBV27
abundance: -
j_gene: TRBJ1-2
CDR3aa: CASSRDSALYGYTF
CDR3nt: TGTGCCAGCAGCCGGGACAGTGCTCTCTATGGCTACACCTTC

d_gene: TRBD2
v_gene: TRBV7-2
abundance: -
j_gene: TRBJ2-7
CDR3aa: CASSPGLAVTYEQYF
CDR3nt: TGTGCCAGCAGCCCGGGACTAGCGGTTACCTACGAGCAGTACTTC

d_gene: -
v_gene: TRBV7-8
abundance: -
j_gene: TRBJ2-2
CDR3aa: CASSRVRGRNTGELFF
CDR3nt: TGTGCCAGCAGCCGCGTGAGGGGGAGGAACACCGGGGAGCTGTTTTTT

d_gene: -
v_gene: TRBV4-2
abundance: -
j_gene: TRBJ1-6
CDR3aa: CASSQAVFNSPLHF
CDR3nt: TGTGCCAGCAGCCAAGCCGTCTTCAATTCACCCCTCCACTTT

d_gene: -
v_gene: TRBV27
abundance: -
j_gene: TRBJ1-4
CDR3aa: CASSLSWLAEKLFF
CDR3nt: TGTGCCAGCAGTTTAAGTTGGCTAGCTGAAAAACTGTTTTTT

d_gene: -
v_gene: TRBV12-3/TRBV12-4
abundance: -
j_gene: TRBJ1-2
CDR3aa: CASSFSGAHGYTF
CDR3nt: TGTGCCAGCAGCTTTAGTGGAGCGCATGGCTACACCTTC

d_gene: TRBD2
v_gene: TRBV6-2/TRBV6-3
abundance: -
j_gene: TRBJ2-1
CDR3aa: CASRPLYYGLAGGEYNEQFF
CDR3nt: TGTGCCAGCAGACCTCTCTACTACGGACTAGCGGGGGGCGAATACAATGAGCAGTTCTTC

d_gene: -
v_gene: TRBV4-1
abundance: -
j_gene: TRBJ1-1
CDR3aa: CASSSREGNTEAFF
CDR3nt: TGCGCCAGCAGCTCCCGGGAGGGGAACACTGAAGCTTTCTTT

d_gene: TRBD2
v_gene: TRBV9
abundance: -
j_gene: TRBJ2-3
CDR3aa: CASSVAGGVGTDTQYF
CDR3nt: TGTGCCAGCAGCGTAGCGGGGGGGGTCGGCACAGATACGCAGTATTTT

d_gene: -
v_gene: TRBV9
abundance: -
j_gene: TRBJ2-7
CDR3aa: CASSVATRDYEQYF
CDR3nt: TGTGCCAGCAGCGTAGCTACGAGAGACTACGAGCAGTACTTC

d_gene: -
v_gene: TRBV7-2
abundance: -
j_gene: TRBJ2-7
CDR3aa: CASSLGRQVGEQYF
CDR3nt: TGTGCCAGCAGCTTAGGGCGCCAGGTCGGTGAGCAGTACTTC

d_gene: TRBD1
v_gene: TRBV12-3/TRBV12-4
abundance: -
j_gene: TRBJ1-1
CDR3aa: CASTFDRGGEAFF
CDR3nt: TGTGCCAGCACCTTCGACAGGGGTGGGGAAGCTTTCTTT

d_gene: -
v_gene: TRBV7-6
abundance: -
j_gene: TRBJ2-7
CDR3aa: CASSYARGISYEQYF
CDR3nt: TGTGCCAGCAGCTATGCACGGGGAATCTCCTACGAGCAGTACTTC

d_gene: TRBD2
v_gene: TRBV6-2/TRBV6-3
abundance: -
j_gene: TRBJ2-1
CDR3aa: CASSLFSGGAGEQFF
CDR3nt: TGTGCCAGCAGTTTGTTTAGCGGGGGGGCCGGGGAGCAGTTCTTC

d_gene: TRBD2
v_gene: TRBV5-4
abundance: -
j_gene: TRBJ2-4
CDR3aa: CASSWTSGGDIQYF
CDR3nt: TGTGCCAGCAGCTGGACTAGCGGGGGGGACATTCAGTACTTC

d_gene: -
v_gene: TRBV7-9
abundance: -
j_gene: TRBJ1-2
CDR3aa: CASSPRQRWGYTF
CDR3nt: TGTGCCAGCAGCCCCCGACAACGTTGGGGCTACACCTTC

d_gene: TRBD1
v_gene: TRBV5-1
abundance: once
j_gene: TRBJ2-7
CDR3aa: CASSREDRGNEQYF
CDR3nt: TGCGCCAGCAGCCGAGAAGACAGGGGCAACGAGCAGTACTTC

d_gene: -
v_gene: TRBV4-2
abundance: once
j_gene: TRBJ1-4
CDR3aa: CASSQDQYTTNEKLFF
CDR3nt: TGTGCCAGCAGCCAAGATCAATACACAACTAATGAAAAACTGTTTTTT

d_gene: TRBD1
v_gene: TRBV10-1
abundance: -
j_gene: TRBJ2-5
CDR3aa: CASSESMHPGGFLETQYF
CDR3nt: TGCGCCAGCAGTGAGTCGATGCATCCAGGGGGTTTTCTAGAGACCCAGTACTTC

d_gene: TRBD1
v_gene: TRBV29-1
abundance: -
j_gene: TRBJ1-2
CDR3aa: CSVGTGDGYTF
CDR3nt: TGCAGCGTCGGGACAGGGGACGGCTACACCTTC